This TCR beta chain was identified during a study of CD4+ T cells in melanoma. Notes on the study in general: Reportedly, melanoma neoantigen-specific CD4+ T cells showed varied differentiation states. CD8+ T cell, macrophage and B cell function reportedly correlated with neoantigen-specific CD4+ T cells.

J lost 7 bases, V lost 5 bases, and 7 bases had no gene match. CDR3 length: 15 residues. Per germline, CDR1 SEHNR and CDR2 FQNEAQ (reference sequence). As for this clone: What it recognizes is unknown.

Profiling relied on immunoSEQ multiplex PCR, and the TCRdb table lists in-frame clones only, not all of them. The table includes 50,000 to 60,000 clones, about 70% detected once. V is TRBV7-9 and J is TRBJ2-2; 10 nucleotides line up with TRBD1. The specimen sequenced was tumor tissue. The receptor was isolated from a human donor with melanoma. CDR3 coding DNA: TGTGCCAGCAGCATAGGACAGGGGGTCGGCGGGGAGCTGTTTTTT. Protein sequence: CASSIGQGVGGELFF.